This T cell receptor beta chain is drawn from a study of shared clonotypes between healthy human individuals. Germline CDR1 is SGHDT and CDR2 is YYEEEE. The ends were cut back, 1 base at V and 8 bases at J, with 15 bases in the middle. The CDR3 runs to 14 residues. At the deep level, the assay was run. Clones were read by immunoSEQ multiplex PCR, and TCRdb kept only the in-frame ones, dropping some. The repertoire includes roughly 700,000 clones, approximately 79% of them detected once, and 1.5% to 2% sits in the top ten. The clonotype was recovered from a woman younger than 45 in good health. Sequencing was carried out using memory CD4+ T cells sorted from blood. Subset in this sample: CD45RA-negative fraction. V is TRBV5-6 and J is TRBJ1-2, with a tentative D call TRBD1 (5 bases). CDR3 coding DNA: TGTGCCAGCAGCTTGACAGGAGGAATTGAGGGCTACACCTTC. It translates to CASSLTGGIEGYTF. Full variable domain (rest looked up from reference TRBV5-6 and TRBJ1-2): DAGVTQSPTHLIKTRGQQVTLRCSPKSGHDTVSWYQQALGQGPQFIFQYYEEEERQRGNFPDRFSGHQFPNYSSELNVNALLLGDSALYLCASSLTGGIEGYTFGSGTRLTVV.